This TCR beta chain was identified during a study of Graves' ophthalmopathy and Graves' hyperthyroidism. Study-level points and caveats: A 13-signature model separated ophthalmopathy from stable hyperthyroidism, reaching 85% to 90% sensitivity and around 81% specificity cross-validated. The model predicted progression of ophthalmopathy with a sensitivity of roughly 70%, and its specificity was under 75%. Among thyroid clonotypes expanded above 0.001 frequency, most also appeared in blood.

Concerning this clonotype itself: The antigen is undetermined.

Using RNA transcripts, the TCR beta CDR3 regions were amplified. First-round RT-PCR relied on HTBI primers, and a second-round multiplex PCR came next. TCRdb reprocessed the multiplex PCR reads via MiXCR and lists one record per CDR3 protein. The table lists almost 750,000 distinct CDR3 sequences, roughly 40% of them singletons, with 40% to 45% in the top ten. Certain patients were not enrolled. These were patients with other autoimmune diseases, uncontrolled infections, pregnancy or lactation. The sequenced material came from peripheral blood. The TCR sequence derives from an adult man with Graves' ophthalmopathy.

CDR3 DNA: TGCAGTGCTAGGAGGACCCTAAATGAAAAACTGTTTTTT. Translating it yields CSARRTLNEKLFF. The rearrangement links TRBV20-1 to TRBJ1-4; D gene uncertain. The germline CDR1 and CDR2 sequences are DFQATT and SNEGSKA (reference sequence). Trimming left V 3 bases short and J 5 bases short, with 10 bases between. The CDR3 length is 13 residues.